This T cell receptor (beta chain) was found in a study of molecular identifiers for immune sequencing clone quantification. Concerning this clonotype: Antigen unknown. A read error may account for a junction end that differs from germline.

Study-level results: In cases of identical TCR molecules sharing a barcode, highly expanded clone sizes could be underestimated.

The CDR3 has 15 amino acids. CDR1 and CDR2 (germline): SEHNR, FQNEAQ (reference sequence). Methods described previously, with TCR primers listed, were used for bulk TCR libraries. TCRdb itself ran the PCR reads through MiXCR, one entry per CDR3 protein. The sample has around 94,000 distinct CDR3 sequences; under 40% are singletons. The rearrangement links TRBV7-9 to TRBJ2-5, with 7 bases that match TRBD1. Sequences were obtained from naive CD8+ T cells from blood, with Jurkat cell RNA spiked in. As for subset: FACS-sorted CD8+CD4-CCR7+CD45RA+ naive T cells. This TCR was recovered from a human donor in good health. Some libraries in this study had Jurkat cell RNA spiked in. As DNA, the CDR3 is TGTGCCAGCAGCTTGTTACAGGGGATCCCAGAGACCCAGTGCTTC. Its protein is CASSLLQGIPETQCF.